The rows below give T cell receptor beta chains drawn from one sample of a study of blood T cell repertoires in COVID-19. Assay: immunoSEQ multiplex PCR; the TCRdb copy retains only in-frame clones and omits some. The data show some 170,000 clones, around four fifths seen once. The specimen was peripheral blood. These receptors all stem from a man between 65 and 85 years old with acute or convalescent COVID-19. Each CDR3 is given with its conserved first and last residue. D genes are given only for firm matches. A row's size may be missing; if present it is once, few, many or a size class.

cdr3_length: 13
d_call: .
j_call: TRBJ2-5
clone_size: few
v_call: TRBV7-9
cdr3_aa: CAQGGSVVETQYF
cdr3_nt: TGTGCCCAGGGGGGCAGCGTTGTGGAGACCCAGTACTTC

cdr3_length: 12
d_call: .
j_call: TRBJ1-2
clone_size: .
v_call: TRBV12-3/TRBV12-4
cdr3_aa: CASSLAVSVKTF
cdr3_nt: TGTGCCAGCAGTTTAGCTGTGTCGGTTAAAACCTTC

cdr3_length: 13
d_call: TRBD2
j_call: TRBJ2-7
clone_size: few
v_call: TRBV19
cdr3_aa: CASTSGDAYEQYF
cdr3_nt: TGTGCCAGTACTAGCGGGGATGCCTACGAGCAGTACTTC

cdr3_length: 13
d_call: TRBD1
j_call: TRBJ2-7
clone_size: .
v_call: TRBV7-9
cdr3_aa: CASSYAGGGEQYF
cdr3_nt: TGTGCCAGCAGCTACGCAGGGGGCGGCGAGCAGTACTTC

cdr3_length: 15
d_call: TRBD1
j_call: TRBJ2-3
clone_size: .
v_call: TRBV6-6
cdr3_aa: CASSYSGQGADTQYF
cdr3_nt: TGTGCCAGCAGTTACTCCGGGCAGGGGGCAGATACGCAGTATTTT

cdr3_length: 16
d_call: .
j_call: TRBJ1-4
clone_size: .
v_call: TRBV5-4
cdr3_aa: CASSLGGGATNEKLFF
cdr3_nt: TGTGCCAGCAGCTTGGGCGGGGGCGCAACTAATGAAAAACTGTTTTTT

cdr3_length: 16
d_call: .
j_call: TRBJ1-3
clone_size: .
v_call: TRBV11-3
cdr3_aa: CASSWSGGHSGNTIYF
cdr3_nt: TGTGCCAGCAGTTGGAGCGGGGGACACTCTGGAAACACCATATATTTT

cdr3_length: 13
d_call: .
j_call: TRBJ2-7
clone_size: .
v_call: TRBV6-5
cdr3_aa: CASSQESSYEQYF
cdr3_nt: TGTGCCAGCAGCCAGGAAAGTTCCTACGAGCAGTACTTC

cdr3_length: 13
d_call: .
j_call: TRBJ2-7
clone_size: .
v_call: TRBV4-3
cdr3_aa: CASSQGGAREQYF
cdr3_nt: TGCGCCAGCAGCCAAGGGGGAGCCCGCGAGCAGTACTTC

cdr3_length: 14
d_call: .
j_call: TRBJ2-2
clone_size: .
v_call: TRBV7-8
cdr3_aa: CASSSDQGSGELFF
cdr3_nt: TGTGCCAGCAGCTCAGACCAGGGTTCCGGGGAGCTGTTTTTT

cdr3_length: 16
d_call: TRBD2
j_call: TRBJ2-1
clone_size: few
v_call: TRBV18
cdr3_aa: CASSPSLADSYNEQFF
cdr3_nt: TGTGCCAGCTCACCATCACTAGCGGACTCCTACAATGAGCAGTTCTTC

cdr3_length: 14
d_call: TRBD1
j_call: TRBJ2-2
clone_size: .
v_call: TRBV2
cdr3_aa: CASMTGGSTGELFF
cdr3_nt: TGTGCCAGCATGACAGGGGGCAGCACCGGGGAGCTGTTTTTT

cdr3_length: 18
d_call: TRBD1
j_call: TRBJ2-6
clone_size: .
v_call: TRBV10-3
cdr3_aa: CAISGSRDRGAGANVLTF
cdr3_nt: TGTGCCATCAGTGGATCACGGGACAGGGGGGCTGGGGCCAACGTCCTGACTTTC

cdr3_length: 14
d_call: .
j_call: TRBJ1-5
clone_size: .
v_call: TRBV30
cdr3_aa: CAWSPGRGGQPQHF
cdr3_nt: TGTGCCTGGAGTCCCGGCAGGGGTGGACAGCCCCAGCATTTT